This passage covers 15 T cell receptor beta chains from one sample sequenced in a study of identical twins. TCRdb recomputed calls from the 5' RACE reads with MiXCR, one row per CDR3 protein. The profile shows fewer than 650,000 distinct CDR3 sequences, roughly 7.2% of them singletons. This sample also appeared in a second study, on yellow fever vaccine responses in identical twins.

Sequencing input: PBMCs. All receptors come from a woman aged 18-29 years in good health.

This clonotype has at least ten counts. V and J are TRBV12-3 or TRBV12-4 and TRBJ2-3; D gene ambiguous. There are 12 residues in the CDR3. V was trimmed by 3 bases and J by 2 bases, leaving 3 bases between them. CDR3 region: CASSFNTDTQYF. In DNA form, the CDR3 reads TGTGCCAGCAGTTTCAACACAGATACGCAGTATTTT.

This clonotype was observed a handful of times. The genes are TRBV13 and TRBJ2-5, with 13 bases that match TRBD2. Looked up from germline, CDR1 is PRHDT and CDR2 is FYEKMQ (reference sequence). The CDR3 is 19 residues long. V dropped 5 bases and J dropped 1; count of bases not matched to a gene: 13. In DNA, the CDR3 is TGTGCCAGCAGCCCAGCCACTAGCGGGAGGGTGTACGTCCAAGAGACCCAGTACTTC. It translates to CASSPATSGRVYVQETQYF. Full variable domain (rest looked up from reference TRBV13 and TRBJ2-5): AAGVIQSPRHLIKEKRETATLKCYPIPRHDTVYWYQQGPGQDPQFLISFYEKMQSDKGSIPDRFSAQQFSDYHSELNMSSLELGDSALYFCASSPATSGRVYVQETQYFGPGTRLLVL.

The V call is TRBV4-2, the J call TRBJ2-1; 10 nucleotides align to TRBD2. CDR1 and CDR2 (germline): LGHNA, YNFKEQ. J was trimmed by 9 bases and V by 0 bases; bases with no gene match: 14. The CDR3 spans 18 residues. CDR3: CASSQERGSAGGLSEQFF. CDR3 DNA sequence: TGTGCCAGCAGCCAAGAGAGGGGATCAGCGGGGGGGCTCAGTGAGCAGTTCTTC.

This clonotype was seen ten or more times. The V call is TRBV28, the J call TRBJ2-4, with D possibly TRBD2 on 5 matching bases. The CDR3 totals 15 residues. The V end was cut by 2 bases, the J end by 2 bases, with 10 bases between. From germline, CDR1 is MDHEN and CDR2 SYDVKM. CDR3 sequence: CASSLPGFTKNIQYF. CDR3 DNA: TGTGCCAGCAGTTTACCGGGGTTTACCAAAAACATTCAGTACTTC.

Only a few counts were recorded for this clonotype. The rearrangement joins TRBV12-5 to TRBJ2-1, with D perhaps assigned TRBD1 or TRBD2 (5 bases each). Germline CDR1 and CDR2: LGHNT and FRNRAP. The CDR3 covers 12 residues. Between the trimmed V and J ends, which lost 4 bases and 8 bases, there was a span of 9 bases. The CDR3 loop reads CASGSSGHEQFF. CDR3 nucleotides: TGTGCTAGTGGTTCCTCGGGGCATGAGCAGTTCTTC.

The chain links TRBV28 to TRBJ2-7; TRBD1 aligns across 7 bases. Germline CDR1 and CDR2: MDHEN and SYDVKM. After removal of 6 bases from V and 12 bases from J, the junction contained 17 bases not matched to a gene. The CDR3 has 14 residues. The CDR3 coding sequence is TGTGCCAGCAGATCTCCGGGACAGATAGCAAATCGGTACTTC. This encodes CASRSPGQIANRYF.

This clonotype was seen many times. This chain links TRBV6-1 with TRBJ2-7, with 9 nucleotides matching TRBD1. V shed 5 bases and J 1 base; nucleotides not matched to a gene: 6. This CDR3 has 15 amino acids. The germline V gene has CDR1 MNHNS and CDR2 SASEGT. The CDR3 loop is CASSKEDRGSYEQYF. In nucleotides, the CDR3 is TGTGCCAGCAGTAAGGAGGACAGGGGTTCCTACGAGCAGTACTTC.

This clonotype was picked up many times. This chain uses TRBV5-6 with TRBJ2-3; D unresolved. Germline V gene sequence: CDR1 SGHDT, CDR2 YYEEEE. V was cut by 1 base and J by 4 bases, with 7 bases left in between. This CDR3 comprises 13 residues. DNA of the CDR3: TGTGCCAGCAGCTTGACCATGGCAGATACGCAGTATTTT. It codes for CASSLTMADTQYF.

A few counts support this clonotype. The chain employs TRBV20-1 and TRBJ2-1, with D perhaps matching TRBD1 or TRBD2 (5 bases each). Looked up from germline, CDR1 is DFQATT and CDR2 is SNEGSKA (reference sequence). The CDR3 extends over 13 amino acids. Trimming cost V 0 bases and J 15 bases, with 18 bases left between them. CDR3 sequence (DNA): TGCAGTGCTAGAGATTACGTAGAACGGGGCAGGTTCTTC. It specifies CSARDYVERGRFF.

This clonotype was seen more than once but under ten times. The chain couples TRBV20-1 to TRBJ2-1, with 8 bases fitting TRBD2. J lost 4 bases, V lost 6 bases, and 14 bases had no gene match. CDR1 is DFQATT and CDR2 is SNEGSKA in the germline V gene (reference sequence). The CDR3 covers 16 residues. This CDR3 reads CSARTPGAGGYNEQFF. In DNA, the CDR3 is TGCAGTGCGAGAACGCCTGGCGCGGGAGGTTACAATGAGCAGTTCTTC.

This clonotype has a count of ten or more. This chain uses TRBV15 with TRBJ1-1; D is perhaps TRBD1 (6 bases). The germline V gene encodes CDR1 LNHNV and CDR2 YYDKDF (reference sequence). The CDR3 covers 15 residues. V was trimmed by 0 bases and J by 2 bases, leaving 10 bases between them. CDR3 protein: CATSRDRTVNTEAFF. In DNA, the CDR3 is TGTGCCACCAGCAGAGACCGGACAGTAAACACTGAAGCTTTCTTT.

The V and J genes are TRBV20-1 and TRBJ2-3; D perhaps matches TRBD2 (7 bases). The CDR3 spans 15 residues. CDR1 and CDR2 from the germline V gene are DFQATT and SNEGSKA (reference sequence). V was clipped by 5 bases and J by 1 base, with 16 bases between them. CDR3 sequence: CSAGRGGWGTDTQYF. CDR3 DNA sequence: TGCAGTGCTGGGAGGGGGGGTTGGGGCACAGATACGCAGTATTTT.

This clonotype was counted a few times. The chain uses TRBV28 and TRBJ2-5; 7 bases agree with TRBD1. Germline V gives CDR1 MDHEN, CDR2 SYDVKM. CDR3 size: 14 residues. V lost 4 bases to trimming and J lost 4 bases; unmatched junction nucleotides: 6. For the CDR3, the DNA is TGTGCCAGCAGTTCTAGAGGGGGCCTAGAGACCCAGTACTTC. Translated, it gives CASSSRGGLETQYF.

This clonotype appeared many times. The chain is built from TRBV6-1 and TRBJ1-1, with TRBD1 matching over 7 bases. CDR1 and CDR2 (germline): MNHNS, SASEGT. The J segment lost 6 bases and the V segment lost 7 bases, leaving 14 bases of the junction unmatched. The length of the CDR3 is 15 residues. The CDR3 DNA sequence: TGTGCCAGCACCCGATCAGGGGGGGCAGGCGCTGAAGCTTTCTTT. This translates into CASTRSGGAGAEAFF.

The V and J genes are TRBV5-4 and TRBJ2-5, with 12 positions matching TRBD2. The CDR3 spans 19 residues. Germline V lookup: CDR1 SGHNT, CDR2 YYREEE (reference sequence). The ends lost 1 base at V and 4 bases at J; junction bases unmatched: 14. The CDR3 DNA follows: TGTGCCAGCAGCTTGCGGACCATTTCTAGCGGGGGGGTATCAGAGACCCAGTACTTC. Protein product: CASSLRTISSGGVSETQYF. Full variable domain (outside the CDR3, taken from reference TRBV5-4 and TRBJ2-5): ETGVTQSPTHLIKTRGQQVTLRCSSQSGHNTVSWYQQALGQGPQFIFQYYREEENGRGNFPPRFSGLQFPNYSSELNVNALELDDSALYLCASSLRTISSGGVSETQYFGPGTRLLVL.